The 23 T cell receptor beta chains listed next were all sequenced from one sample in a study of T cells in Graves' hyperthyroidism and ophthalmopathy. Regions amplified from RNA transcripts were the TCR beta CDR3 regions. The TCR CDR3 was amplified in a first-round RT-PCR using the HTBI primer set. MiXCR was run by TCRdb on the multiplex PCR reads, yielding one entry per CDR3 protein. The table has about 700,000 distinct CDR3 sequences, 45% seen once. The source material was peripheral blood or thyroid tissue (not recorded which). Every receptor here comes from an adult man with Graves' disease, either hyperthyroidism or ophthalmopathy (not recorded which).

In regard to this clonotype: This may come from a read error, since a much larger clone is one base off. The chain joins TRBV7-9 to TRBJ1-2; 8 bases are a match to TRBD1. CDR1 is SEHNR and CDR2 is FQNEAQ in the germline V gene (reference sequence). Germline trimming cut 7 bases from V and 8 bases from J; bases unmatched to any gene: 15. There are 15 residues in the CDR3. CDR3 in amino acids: CASTEREQGVGGYTF. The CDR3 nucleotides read TGTGCCAGCACCGAGAGGGAACAGGGGGTCGGCGGCTACACCTTC.

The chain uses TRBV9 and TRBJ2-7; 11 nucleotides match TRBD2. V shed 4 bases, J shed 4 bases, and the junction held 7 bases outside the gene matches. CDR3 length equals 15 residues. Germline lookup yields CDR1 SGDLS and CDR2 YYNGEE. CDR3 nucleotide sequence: TGTGCCAGCAGCCCAGGGGGACTAGCGGATTACGAGCAGTACTTC. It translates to CASSPGGLADYEQYF.

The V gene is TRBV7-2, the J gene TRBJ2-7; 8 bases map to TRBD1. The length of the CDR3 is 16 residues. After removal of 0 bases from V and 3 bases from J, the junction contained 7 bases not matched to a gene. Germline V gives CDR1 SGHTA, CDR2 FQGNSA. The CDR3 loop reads CASSLAGRGRIYEQYF. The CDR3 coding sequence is TGTGCCAGCAGCTTAGCCGGCAGGGGGCGGATCTACGAGCAGTACTTC. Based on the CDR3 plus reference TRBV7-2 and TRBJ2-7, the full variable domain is GAGVSQSPSNKVTEKGKDVELRCDPISGHTALYWYRQSLGQGLEFLIYFQGNSAPDKSGLPSDRFSAERTGGSVSTLTIQRTQQEDSAVYLCASSLAGRGRIYEQYFGPGTRLTVT.

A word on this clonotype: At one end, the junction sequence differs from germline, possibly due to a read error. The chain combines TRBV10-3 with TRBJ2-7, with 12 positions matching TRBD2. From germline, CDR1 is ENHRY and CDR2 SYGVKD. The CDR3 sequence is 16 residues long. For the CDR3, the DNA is TGTGCCAGCAGTGAACCCTGGACTAGCGGGACGGACGAGCAGTACTTC. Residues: CASSEPWTSGTDEQYF.

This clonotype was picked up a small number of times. In DNA, the CDR3 is TGCGCCAGCAGCTTTACTGTTGAGACCCAGTACTTC. It translates to CASSFTVETQYF. The chain is built from TRBV5-1 and TRBJ2-5; D not certain. CDR3 length equals 12 residues. Trimming cost V 2 bases and J 5 bases, with 7 bases left between them. The germline V gene has CDR1 SGHRS and CDR2 YFSETQ.

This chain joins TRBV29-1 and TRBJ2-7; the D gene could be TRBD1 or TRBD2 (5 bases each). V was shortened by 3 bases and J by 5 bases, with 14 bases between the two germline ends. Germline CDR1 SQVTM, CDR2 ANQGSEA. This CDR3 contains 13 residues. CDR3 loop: CSVDLPGRHEQYF. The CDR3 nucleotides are TGCAGCGTTGACCTCCCGGGACGCCACGAGCAGTACTTC.

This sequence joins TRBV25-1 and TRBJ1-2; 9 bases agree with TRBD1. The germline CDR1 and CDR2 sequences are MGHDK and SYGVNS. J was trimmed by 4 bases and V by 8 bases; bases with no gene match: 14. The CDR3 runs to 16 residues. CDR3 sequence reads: CASQDGTGREAYGYTF. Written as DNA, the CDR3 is TGTGCCAGCCAAGACGGGACAGGGCGCGAAGCCTATGGCTACACCTTC.

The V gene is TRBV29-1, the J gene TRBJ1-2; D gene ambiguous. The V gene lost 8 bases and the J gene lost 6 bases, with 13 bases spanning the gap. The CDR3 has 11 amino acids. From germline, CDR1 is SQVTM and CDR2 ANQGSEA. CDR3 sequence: CSLGRVDGYTF. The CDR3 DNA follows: TGCAGCTTAGGGAGAGTTGATGGCTACACCTTC.

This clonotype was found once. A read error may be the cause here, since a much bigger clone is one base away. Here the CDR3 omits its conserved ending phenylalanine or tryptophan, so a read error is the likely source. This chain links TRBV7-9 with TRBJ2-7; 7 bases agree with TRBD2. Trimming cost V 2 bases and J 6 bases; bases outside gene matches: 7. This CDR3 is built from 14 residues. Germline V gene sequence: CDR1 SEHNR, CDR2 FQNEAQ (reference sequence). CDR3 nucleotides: TGTGCCAGCAGCTTACCCAAGTCGGGAGGCGAGCAGTACTCC. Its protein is CASSLPKSGGEQYS.

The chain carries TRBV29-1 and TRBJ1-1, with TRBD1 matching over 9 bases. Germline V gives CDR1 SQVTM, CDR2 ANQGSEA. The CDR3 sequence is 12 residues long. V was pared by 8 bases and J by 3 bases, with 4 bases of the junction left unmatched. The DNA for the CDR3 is TGCAGCTGGGGACAGGGCGACACTGAAGCTTTCTTT. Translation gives CSWGQGDTEAFF.

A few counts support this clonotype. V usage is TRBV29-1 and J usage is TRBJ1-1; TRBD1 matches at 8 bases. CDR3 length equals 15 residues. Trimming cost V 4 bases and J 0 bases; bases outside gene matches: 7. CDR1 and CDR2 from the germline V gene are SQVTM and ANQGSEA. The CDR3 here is CSVGTGWVLNTEAFF. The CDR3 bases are TGCAGCGTTGGGACAGGGTGGGTCCTGAACACTGAAGCTTTCTTT.

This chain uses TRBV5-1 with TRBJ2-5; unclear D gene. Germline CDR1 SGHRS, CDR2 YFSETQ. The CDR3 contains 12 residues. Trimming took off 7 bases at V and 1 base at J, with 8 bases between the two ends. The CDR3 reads CASRLSQETQYF. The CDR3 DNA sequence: TGCGCCAGCCGCCTGAGCCAAGAGACCCAGTACTTC.

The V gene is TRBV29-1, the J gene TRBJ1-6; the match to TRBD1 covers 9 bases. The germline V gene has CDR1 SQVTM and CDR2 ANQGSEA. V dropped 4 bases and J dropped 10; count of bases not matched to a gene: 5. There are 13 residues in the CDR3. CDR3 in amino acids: CSVGTGTGSPLHF. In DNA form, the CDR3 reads TGCAGCGTTGGGACAGGGACAGGGTCACCCCTCCACTTT.

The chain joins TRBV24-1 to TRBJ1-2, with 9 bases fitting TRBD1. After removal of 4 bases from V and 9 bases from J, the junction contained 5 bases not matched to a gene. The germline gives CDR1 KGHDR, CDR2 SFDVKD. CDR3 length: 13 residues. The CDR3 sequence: CATSDPGQGRYTF. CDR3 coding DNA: TGTGCCACCAGTGACCCGGGACAGGGCCGCTACACCTTC.

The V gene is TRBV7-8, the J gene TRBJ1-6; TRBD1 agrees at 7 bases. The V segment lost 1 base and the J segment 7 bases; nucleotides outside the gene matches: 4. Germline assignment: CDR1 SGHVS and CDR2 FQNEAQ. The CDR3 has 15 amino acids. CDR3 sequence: CASSLETGKNSPLHF. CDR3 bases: TGTGCCAGCAGCTTAGAGACAGGGAAAAATTCACCCCTCCACTTT.

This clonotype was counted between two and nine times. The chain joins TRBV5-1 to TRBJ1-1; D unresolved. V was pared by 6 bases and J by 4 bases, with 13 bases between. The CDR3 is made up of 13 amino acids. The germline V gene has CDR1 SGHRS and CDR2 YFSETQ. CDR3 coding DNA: TGCGCCAGCAAAGTGGAAGGTGGCACTGAAGCTTTCTTT. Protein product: CASKVEGGTEAFF.

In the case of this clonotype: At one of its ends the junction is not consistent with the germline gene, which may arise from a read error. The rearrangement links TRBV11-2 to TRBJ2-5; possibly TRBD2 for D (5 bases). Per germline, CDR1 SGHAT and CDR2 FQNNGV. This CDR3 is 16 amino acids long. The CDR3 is CASSVDSRTGVETQYF. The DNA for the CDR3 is TGTGCCAGCAGCGTAGATTCCCGAACCGGGGTGGAGACCCAGTACTTC.

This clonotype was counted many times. CDR3 DNA sequence: TGCGCCAGCAGCTTGCAAAGTCACGGGGAAGGCTACACCTTC. Protein product: CASSLQSHGEGYTF. The chain links TRBV5-1 to TRBJ1-2; D is undetermined. The germline V gene encodes CDR1 SGHRS and CDR2 YFSETQ. The V end lost 1 base, the J end lost 8 bases, and 15 bases lay between the germline ends. The CDR3 sequence is 14 residues long.

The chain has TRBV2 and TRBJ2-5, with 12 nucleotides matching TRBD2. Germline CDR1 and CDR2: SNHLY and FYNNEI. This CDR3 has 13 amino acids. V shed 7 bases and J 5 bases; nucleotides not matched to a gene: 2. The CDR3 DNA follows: TGTGCCAGCAAGACTAGCGGGAGTGAGACCCAGTACTTC. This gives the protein CASKTSGSETQYF.

For the CDR3, the DNA is TGTGCCAGCAGCTTAGTTCGCAGGGGGGAGCTGTTTTTT. It yields the protein CASSLVRRGELFF. The rearrangement links TRBV7-8 to TRBJ2-2; D ambiguous. The germline CDR1 and CDR2 sequences are SGHVS and FQNEAQ. Deletions cut 1 base from V and 8 bases from J, with 8 bases between. CDR3 size: 13 residues.

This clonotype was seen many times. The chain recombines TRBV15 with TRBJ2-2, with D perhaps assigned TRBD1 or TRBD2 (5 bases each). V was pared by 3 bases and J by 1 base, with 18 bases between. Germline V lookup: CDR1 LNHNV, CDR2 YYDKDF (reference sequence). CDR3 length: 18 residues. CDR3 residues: CATSSHPFRDGNTGELFF. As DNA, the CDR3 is TGTGCCACCAGCAGCCACCCTTTCCGGGACGGGAACACCGGGGAGCTGTTTTTT.

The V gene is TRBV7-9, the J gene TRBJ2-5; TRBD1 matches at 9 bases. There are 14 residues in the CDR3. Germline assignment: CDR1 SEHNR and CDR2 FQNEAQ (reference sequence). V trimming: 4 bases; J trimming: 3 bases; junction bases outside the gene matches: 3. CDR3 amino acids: CASSSQGAKETQYF. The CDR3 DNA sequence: TGTGCCAGCAGCTCACAGGGGGCGAAAGAGACCCAGTACTTC.

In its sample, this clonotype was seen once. CDR3 in amino acids: CASSELGGRETQYF. Here the CDR3 DNA reads TGTGCCAGCAGTGAACTGGGGGGCCGAGAGACCCAGTACTTC. This chain joins TRBV6-1 and TRBJ2-5; the D call may be TRBD1 or TRBD2 (6 bases each). V lost 2 bases and J 4 bases, leaving 11 bases between the germline ends. The CDR3 runs to 14 residues. Per the germline V gene, CDR1 is MNHNS and CDR2 is SASEGT.